This T cell receptor beta chain was observed in a study of beta chain features in type 1 diabetes (dated by TCRdb to between 2017 and 2018). Background for the entire study: Mean age, gender distribution, total cell number and subset yield were not different between patients and healthy donors. A total of 107,917,701 sorted cells were examined across all samples, and a strong correlation was observed between cell number per subset and RNA yield. The study compared the TCRB repertoires of sorted circulating CD4+ T cell subsets in recently diagnosed type 1 diabetes patients with those in matched healthy donors. Regulatory and stem cell-like memory subsets were obtained from only 8 patients and about eight healthy donors, while naive and central memory subsets were obtained from all 28 donors.

All of the isolated RNA was reverse transcribed with the High Capacity cDNA Reverse Transcription Kit, so expressed TCRB transcripts were sequenced. Deep immunoSEQ sequencing was applied to naive, central memory and regulatory T cell samples, giving an average of roughly 3.5 million total reads per sample. Sorted cells were lysed in RLT buffer, and RNA was extracted using DNase-treated RNeasy Micro or Mini kits according to cell number. Each cell subset was processed on its own to prevent cross-contamination, while patient and healthy donor samples were processed together. The immunoSEQ multiplex PCR was used to amplify TCRB sequences from cDNA, generating 87-bp fragments that spanned the CDR3 region. Amplicons were sequenced on the Illumina HiSeq platform. As for the authors' bioinformatics: Synthetic template baselines were used to correct PCR bias computationally, reads within Hamming distance 2 were collapsed together, and singletons that could not be merged were discarded. Reads were aligned against IMGT to assign V, D and J genes, CDR3 length and insertions or deletions at six rearrangement sites. Within each subset, clonotype counts were normalized to sorted cell number, and only after that were true diversity and Gini coefficients computed with the tcR R package. The overlap coefficient, calculated on TCRB nucleotide sequences, was used to measure repertoire sharing. TCRdb mirrors the immuneACCESS table, restricted to in-frame sequences. Some clones are absent from its copies; in checked studies, under half trace to an unresolved V gene, and the reason for the others is unknown. V, J and clone size are taken as reported in that table, and D and trimming were inferred from the DNA itself. For this sample there are approximately 130,000 clones; 17% appear just once. The ten largest clones capture 2% to 3% of the sample.

This clone appeared a few times. The antigen this receptor binds is unknown. No base-level quality is on record; no much larger clone is a single base apart. The CDR3 sequence holds 16 residues, the cysteine and phenylalanine included. Kept here is only the CDR3 DNA, which spans 48 bases and is read in frame from base 1. The germline V gene yields SGHDN for CDR1 and FVKESK for CDR2. Germline trimming amounts to 0 bases on V and 3 bases on J, with 4 as the count of junction bases outside the gene matches. Each donor gave one peripheral blood draw, averaging approximately 120 mL, which was collected into heparinised tubes. A BD FACSAria II and a panel including CD45RO, CCR7, CD25, CD127, CD95 and CD27 were used to sort naive, central memory, regulatory and stem cell-like memory CD4+ T cells. Every sorted population had a purity above 95%. PBMCs were separated immediately by Lymphoprep density gradient centrifugation and were stained directly, without being cultured. So that batch effects would be minimized, each experiment stained and sorted samples in pairs, pairing one healthy donor with one patient.

The paper as a whole reports these results and caveats: Shorter templates might be favored by PCR, yet because patient and control samples were amplified and corrected together, any such skew would affect both groups equally. Type 1 diabetes patients showed a moderate but significant shortening of TCRB CDR3 length in all four CD4+ subsets. At VDJ recombination sites, patients with type 1 diabetes made fewer insertions and deleted more nucleotides, a pattern implying thymic rearrangement abnormalities. Sequencing cDNA rather than genomic DNA could over-represent highly expressing activated cells, although activation and CD3 levels did not differ between groups. Naive, central memory and regulatory TCRB repertoires appeared to be more similar among patients than among healthy donors. HLA sub-analyses involved small numbers of individuals, so any influence of HLA type on TCRB rearrangement remained unresolved.

The material sequenced was central memory CD4+ T cells from blood. The rearrangement combines TRBV14 with TRBJ2-3; 9 central nucleotides agree with TRBD1. The receptor comes from a man between 18 and 35 years old with type 1 diabetes. The CDR3 sequence is CASSQDSDRGTDTQYF. The nucleotide sequence reads TGTGCCAGCAGCCAAGATTCGGACAGGGGAACAGATACGCAGTATTTT.